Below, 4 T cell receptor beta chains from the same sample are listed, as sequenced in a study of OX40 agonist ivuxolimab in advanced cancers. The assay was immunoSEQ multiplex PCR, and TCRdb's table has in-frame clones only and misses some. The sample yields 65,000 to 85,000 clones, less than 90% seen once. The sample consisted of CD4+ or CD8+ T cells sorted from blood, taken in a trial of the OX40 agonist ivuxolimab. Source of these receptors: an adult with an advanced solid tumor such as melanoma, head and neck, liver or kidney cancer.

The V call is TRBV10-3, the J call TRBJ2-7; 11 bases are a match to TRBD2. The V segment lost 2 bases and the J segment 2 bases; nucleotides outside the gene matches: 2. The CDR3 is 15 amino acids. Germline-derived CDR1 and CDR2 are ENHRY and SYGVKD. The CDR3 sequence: CAISERLAGTYEQYF. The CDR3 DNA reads TGTGCCATCAGTGAGCGACTAGCGGGGACCTACGAGCAGTACTTC.

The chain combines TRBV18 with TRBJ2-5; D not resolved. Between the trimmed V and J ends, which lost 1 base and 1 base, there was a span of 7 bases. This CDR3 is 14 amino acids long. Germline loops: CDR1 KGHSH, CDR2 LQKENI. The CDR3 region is CASSPLHSQETQYF. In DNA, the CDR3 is TGTGCCAGCTCACCACTTCACAGCCAAGAGACCCAGTACTTC.

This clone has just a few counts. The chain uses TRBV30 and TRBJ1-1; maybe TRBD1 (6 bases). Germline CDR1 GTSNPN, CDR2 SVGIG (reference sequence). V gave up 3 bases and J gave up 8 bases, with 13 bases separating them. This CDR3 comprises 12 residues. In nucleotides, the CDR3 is TGTGCCTGGAGAGCGGGGGCAGGGGAAGCTTTCTTT. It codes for CAWRAGAGEAFF. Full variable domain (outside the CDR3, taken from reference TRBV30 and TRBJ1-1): SQTIHQWPATLVQPVGSPLSLECTVEGTSNPNLYWYRQAAGRGLQLLFYSVGIGQISSEVPQNLSASRPQDRQFILSSKKLLLSDSGFYLCAWRAGAGEAFFGQGTRLTVV.

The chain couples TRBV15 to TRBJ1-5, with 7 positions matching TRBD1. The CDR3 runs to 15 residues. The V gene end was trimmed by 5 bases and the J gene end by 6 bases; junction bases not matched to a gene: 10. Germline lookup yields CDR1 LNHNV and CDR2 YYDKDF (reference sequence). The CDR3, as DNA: TGTGCCACCAGCGCCACGATTACAGGGGCTCAGCCCCAGCATTTT. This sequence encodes CATSATITGAQPQHF.